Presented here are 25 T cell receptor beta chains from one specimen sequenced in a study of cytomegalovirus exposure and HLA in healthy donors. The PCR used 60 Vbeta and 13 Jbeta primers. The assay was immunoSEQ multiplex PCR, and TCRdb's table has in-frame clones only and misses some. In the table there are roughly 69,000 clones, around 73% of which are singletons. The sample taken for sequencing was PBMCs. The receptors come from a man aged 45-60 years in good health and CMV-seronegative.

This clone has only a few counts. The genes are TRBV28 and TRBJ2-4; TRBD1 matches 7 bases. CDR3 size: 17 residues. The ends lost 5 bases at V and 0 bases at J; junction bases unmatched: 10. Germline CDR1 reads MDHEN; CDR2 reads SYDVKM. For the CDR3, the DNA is TGTGCCAGCAGTCTTACGGCGTACAGGGGAGCCAAAAACATTCAGTACTTC. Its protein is CASSLTAYRGAKNIQYF.

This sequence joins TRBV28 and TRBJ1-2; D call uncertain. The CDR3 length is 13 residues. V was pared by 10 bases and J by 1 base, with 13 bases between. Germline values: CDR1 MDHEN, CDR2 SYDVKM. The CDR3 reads CAILGRHNYGYTF. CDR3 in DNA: TGTGCCATACTCGGCAGGCATAACTATGGCTACACCTTC.

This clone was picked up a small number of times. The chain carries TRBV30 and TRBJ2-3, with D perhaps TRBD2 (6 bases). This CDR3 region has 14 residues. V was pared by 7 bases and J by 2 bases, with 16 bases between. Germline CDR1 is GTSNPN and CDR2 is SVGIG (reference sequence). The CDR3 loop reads CALGTRGPTDTQYF. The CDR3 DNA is TGTGCCTTAGGGACTCGGGGCCCCACAGATACGCAGTATTTT.

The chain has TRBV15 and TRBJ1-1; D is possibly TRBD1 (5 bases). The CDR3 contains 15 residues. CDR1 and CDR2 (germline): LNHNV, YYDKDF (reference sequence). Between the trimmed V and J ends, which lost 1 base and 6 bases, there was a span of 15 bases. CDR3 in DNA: TGTGCCACCAGCAGAGTAGGGGCCTCGAGGTCTGAAGCTTTCTTT. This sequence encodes CATSRVGASRSEAFF.

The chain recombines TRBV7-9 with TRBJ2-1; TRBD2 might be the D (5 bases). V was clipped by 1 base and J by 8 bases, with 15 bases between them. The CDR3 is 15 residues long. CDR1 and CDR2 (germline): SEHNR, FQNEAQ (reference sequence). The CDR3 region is CASSLVGDLDYEQFF. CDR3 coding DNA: TGTGCCAGCAGCTTAGTGGGAGACCTGGACTATGAGCAGTTCTTC. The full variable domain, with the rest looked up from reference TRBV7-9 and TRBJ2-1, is DTGVSQNPRHKITKRGQNVTFRCDPISEHNRLYWYRQTLGQGPEFLTYFQNEAQLEKSRLLSDRFSAERPKGSFSTLEIQRTEQGDSAMYLCASSLVGDLDYEQFFGPGTRLTVL.

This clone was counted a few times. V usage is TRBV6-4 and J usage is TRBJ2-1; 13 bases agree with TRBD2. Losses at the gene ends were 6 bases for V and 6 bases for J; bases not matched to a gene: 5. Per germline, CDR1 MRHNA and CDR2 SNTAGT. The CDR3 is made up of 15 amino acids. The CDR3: CASSPGLAGLNEQFF. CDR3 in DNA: TGTGCCAGCAGCCCGGGACTAGCGGGGCTCAATGAGCAGTTCTTC.

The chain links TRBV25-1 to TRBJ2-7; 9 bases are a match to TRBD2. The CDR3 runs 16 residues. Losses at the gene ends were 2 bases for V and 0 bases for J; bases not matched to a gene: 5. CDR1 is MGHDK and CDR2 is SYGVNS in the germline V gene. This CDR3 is CASSERGGGASYEQYF. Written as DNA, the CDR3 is TGTGCCAGCAGTGAACGCGGCGGGGGGGCCTCCTACGAGCAGTACTTC.

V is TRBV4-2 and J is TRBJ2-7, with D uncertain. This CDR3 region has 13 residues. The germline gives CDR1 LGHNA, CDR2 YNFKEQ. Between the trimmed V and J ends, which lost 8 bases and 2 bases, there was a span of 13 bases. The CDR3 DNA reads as TGTGCCAGCTCGTTTGGCACCACCTACGAGCAGTACTTC. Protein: CASSFGTTYEQYF.

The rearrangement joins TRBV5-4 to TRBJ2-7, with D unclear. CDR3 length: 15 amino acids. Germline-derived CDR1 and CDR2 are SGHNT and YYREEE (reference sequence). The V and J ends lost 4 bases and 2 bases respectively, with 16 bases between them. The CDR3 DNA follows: TGTGCCAGCAGCGCTCCCGACAAGAGCCCCTACGAGCAGTACTTC. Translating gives CASSAPDKSPYEQYF.

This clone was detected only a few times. The CDR3 DNA sequence: TGTGCCAGCAGTGAAGCGGGTTTGGAGTCGGCAACTAATGAAAAACTGTTTTTT. Its translation is CASSEAGLESATNEKLFF. This chain uses TRBV6-1 with TRBJ1-4; D is unclear. The germline V gene encodes CDR1 MNHNS and CDR2 SASEGT. Trimming pared 0 bases from V and 0 bases from J, leaving 14 bases between. The CDR3 is 18 amino acids.

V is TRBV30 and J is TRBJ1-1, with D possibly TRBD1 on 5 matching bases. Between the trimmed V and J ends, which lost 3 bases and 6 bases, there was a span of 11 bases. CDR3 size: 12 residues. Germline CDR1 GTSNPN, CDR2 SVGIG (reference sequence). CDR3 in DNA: TGTGCCTGGAGCAGGGAATTCGCTGAAGCTTTCTTT. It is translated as CAWSREFAEAFF.

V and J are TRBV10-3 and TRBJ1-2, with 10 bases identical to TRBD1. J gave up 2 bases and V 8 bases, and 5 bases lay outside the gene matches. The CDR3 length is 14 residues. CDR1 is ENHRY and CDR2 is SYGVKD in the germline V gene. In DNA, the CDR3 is TGTGCCATCGCGCCGGGACAGGGGAACTATGGCTACACCTTC. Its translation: CAIAPGQGNYGYTF.

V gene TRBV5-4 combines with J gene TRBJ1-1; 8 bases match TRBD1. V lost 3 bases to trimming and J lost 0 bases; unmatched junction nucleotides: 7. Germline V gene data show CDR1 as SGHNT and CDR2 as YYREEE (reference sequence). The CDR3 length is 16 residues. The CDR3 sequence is CASSSYTGGMNTEAFF. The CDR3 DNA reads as TGTGCCAGCAGCTCTTACACAGGGGGTATGAACACTGAAGCTTTCTTT.

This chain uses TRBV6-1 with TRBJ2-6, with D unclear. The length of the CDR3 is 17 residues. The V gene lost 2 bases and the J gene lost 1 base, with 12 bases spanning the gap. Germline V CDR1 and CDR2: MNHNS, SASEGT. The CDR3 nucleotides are TGTGCCAGCAGTGAAAATTTATTCCCGTCTGGGGCCAACGTCCTGACTTTC. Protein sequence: CASSENLFPSGANVLTF.

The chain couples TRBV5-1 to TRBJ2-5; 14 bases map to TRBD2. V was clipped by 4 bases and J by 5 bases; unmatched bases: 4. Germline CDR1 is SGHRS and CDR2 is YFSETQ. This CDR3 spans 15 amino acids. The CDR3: CASSRTSGGRETQYF. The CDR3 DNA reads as TGCGCCAGCAGCCGGACTAGCGGGGGGCGGGAGACCCAGTACTTC.

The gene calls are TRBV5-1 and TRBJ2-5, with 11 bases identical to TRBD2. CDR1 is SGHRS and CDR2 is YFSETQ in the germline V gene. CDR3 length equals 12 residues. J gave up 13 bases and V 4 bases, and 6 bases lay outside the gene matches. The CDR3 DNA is TGCGCCAGCAGCCTGGGACTAGCGGAAACGTACTTC. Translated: CASSLGLAETYF.

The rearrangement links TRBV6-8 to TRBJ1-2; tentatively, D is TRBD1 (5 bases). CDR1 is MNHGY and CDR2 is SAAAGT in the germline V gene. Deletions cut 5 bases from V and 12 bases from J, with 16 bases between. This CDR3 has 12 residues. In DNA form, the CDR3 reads TGTGCCAGCAGTACAAACAGGAGGGTAGACACCTTC. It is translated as CASSTNRRVDTF.

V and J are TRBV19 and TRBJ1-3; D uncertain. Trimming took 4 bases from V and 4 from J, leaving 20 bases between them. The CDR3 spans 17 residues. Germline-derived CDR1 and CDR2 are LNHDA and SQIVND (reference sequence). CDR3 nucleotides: TGTGCCAGTAGTACTCAACTATCAACCGGCCTGGGAAACACCATATATTTT. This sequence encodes CASSTQLSTGLGNTIYF.

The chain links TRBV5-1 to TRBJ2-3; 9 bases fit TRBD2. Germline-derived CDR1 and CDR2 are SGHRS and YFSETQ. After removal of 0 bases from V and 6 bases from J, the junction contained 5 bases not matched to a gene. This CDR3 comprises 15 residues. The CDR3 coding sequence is TGCGCCAGCAGCTTGGGTAGCGGGGGATCGGATACGCAGTATTTT. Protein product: CASSLGSGGSDTQYF.

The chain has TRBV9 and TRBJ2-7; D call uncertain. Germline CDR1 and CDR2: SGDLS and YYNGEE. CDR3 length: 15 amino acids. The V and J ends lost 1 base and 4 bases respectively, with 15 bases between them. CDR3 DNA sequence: TGTGCCAGCAGCGTAAACCCAGGATCTATTTACGAGCAGTACTTC. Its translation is CASSVNPGSIYEQYF.

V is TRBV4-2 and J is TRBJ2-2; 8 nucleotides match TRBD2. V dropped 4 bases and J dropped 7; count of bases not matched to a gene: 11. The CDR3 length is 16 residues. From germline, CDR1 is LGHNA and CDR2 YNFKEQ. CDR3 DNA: TGTGCCAGCAGCCCACGGCCACTAGCGGTAAACGGGGAGCTGTTTTTT. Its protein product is CASSPRPLAVNGELFF.

The CDR3, as DNA: TGTGCCAGTAGTAGATACCGGGACAACTCCTACGAGCAGTACTTC. Translating gives CASSRYRDNSYEQYF. The chain links TRBV19 to TRBJ2-7, with a weak D call TRBD1 (6 bases). This CDR3 spans 15 amino acids. Germline values: CDR1 LNHDA, CDR2 SQIVND (reference sequence). Trimming shortened V by 4 bases and J by 0 bases, and 13 bases separated the two germline ends.

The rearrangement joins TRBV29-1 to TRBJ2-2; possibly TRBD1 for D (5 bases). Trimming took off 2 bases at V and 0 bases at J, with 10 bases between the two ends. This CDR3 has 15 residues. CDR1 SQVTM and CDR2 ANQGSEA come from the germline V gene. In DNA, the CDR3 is TGCAGCGTTGAACGCAGGGCCTCGAACACCGGGGAGCTGTTTTTT. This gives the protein CSVERRASNTGELFF.

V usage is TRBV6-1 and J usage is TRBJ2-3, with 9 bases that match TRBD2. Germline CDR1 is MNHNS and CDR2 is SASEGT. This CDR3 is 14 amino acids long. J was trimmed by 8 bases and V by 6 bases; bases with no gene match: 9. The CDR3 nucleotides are TGTGCCAGCAGGGCACTAGCGGGTACTGGTACGCAGTATTTT. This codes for CASRALAGTGTQYF.

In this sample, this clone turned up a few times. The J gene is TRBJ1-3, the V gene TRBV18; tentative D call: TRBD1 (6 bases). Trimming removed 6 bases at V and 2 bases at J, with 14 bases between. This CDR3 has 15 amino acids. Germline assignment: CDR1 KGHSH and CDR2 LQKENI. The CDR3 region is CASSPQGIAGNTIYF. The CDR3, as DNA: TGTGCCAGCTCTCCCCAGGGGATCGCTGGAAACACCATATATTTT.